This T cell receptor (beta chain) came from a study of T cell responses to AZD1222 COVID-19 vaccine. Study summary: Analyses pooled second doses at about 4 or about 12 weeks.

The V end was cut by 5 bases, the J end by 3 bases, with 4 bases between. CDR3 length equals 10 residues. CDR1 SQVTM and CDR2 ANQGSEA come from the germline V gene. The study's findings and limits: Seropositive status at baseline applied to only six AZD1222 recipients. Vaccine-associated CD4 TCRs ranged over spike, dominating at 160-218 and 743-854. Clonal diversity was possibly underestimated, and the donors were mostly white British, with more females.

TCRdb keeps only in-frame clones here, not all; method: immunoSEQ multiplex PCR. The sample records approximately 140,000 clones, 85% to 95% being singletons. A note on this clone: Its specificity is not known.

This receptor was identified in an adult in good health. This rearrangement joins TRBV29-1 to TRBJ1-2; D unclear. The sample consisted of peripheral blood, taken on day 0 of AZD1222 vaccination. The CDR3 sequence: CSVSDYGYTF. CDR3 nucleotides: TGCAGCGTTTCAGACTATGGCTACACCTTC.